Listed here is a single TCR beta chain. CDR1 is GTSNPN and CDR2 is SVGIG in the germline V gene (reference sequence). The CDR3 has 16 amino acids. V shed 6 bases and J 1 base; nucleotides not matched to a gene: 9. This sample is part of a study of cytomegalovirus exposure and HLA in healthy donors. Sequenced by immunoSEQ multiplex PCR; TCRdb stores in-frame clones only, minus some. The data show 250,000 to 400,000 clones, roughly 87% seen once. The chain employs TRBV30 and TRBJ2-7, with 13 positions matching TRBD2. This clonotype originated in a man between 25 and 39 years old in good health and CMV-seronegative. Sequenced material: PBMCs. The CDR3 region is CACPRRGLAGSYEQYF. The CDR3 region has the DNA TGTGCCTGCCCTCGACGGGGACTAGCGGGGTCCTACGAGCAGTACTTC.